This entry lists 19 T cell receptor beta chains sequenced from one sample in a study of early T cells in non-severe SARS-CoV-2 infection. TCRdb reprocessed the 5' RACE reads via MiXCR and lists one record per CDR3 protein. The sample lists 57,000 or so distinct CDR3 sequences; 9.5% to 15% were seen once. Sequenced material: whole blood, taken at baseline. The source is an adult who was a healthcare worker with PCR-confirmed SARS-CoV-2 infection or an uninfected control (not recorded which). The donor label of this sample is uncertain.

V gene TRBV29-1 combines with J gene TRBJ2-3, with D perhaps assigned TRBD1 or TRBD2 (5 bases each). V was cut by 5 bases and J by 2 bases, with 11 bases left in between. The CDR3 totals 13 residues. Germline lookup yields CDR1 SQVTM and CDR2 ANQGSEA. The DNA for the CDR3 is TGCAGCGTTTGGGGGAGACTCACAGATACGCAGTATTTT. The encoded protein is CSVWGRLTDTQYF.

J is TRBJ1-1 and V is TRBV5-1; tentatively, D is TRBD1 (6 bases). V was trimmed by 4 bases and J by 3 bases, leaving 10 bases between them. Per germline, CDR1 SGHRS and CDR2 YFSETQ. The CDR3 sequence is 13 residues long. Here the CDR3 reads CASSPDSHTEAFF. For the CDR3, the DNA is TGCGCCAGCAGCCCGGACAGCCACACTGAAGCTTTCTTT.

This clonotype has more than one count but fewer than ten. The chain recombines TRBV7-9 with TRBJ2-7; no clear D gene. The V gene lost 2 bases and the J gene lost 6 bases, with 8 bases spanning the gap. Germline V gives CDR1 SEHNR, CDR2 FQNEAQ (reference sequence). This CDR3 is 12 amino acids long. In nucleotides, the CDR3 is TGTGCCAGCAGCTTAAAGGGCGGCGAGCAGTACGTC. Its translation is CASSLKGGEQYV.

This clonotype was counted at least ten times. The rearrangement uses TRBV28 and TRBJ1-1; D perhaps matches TRBD1 (5 bases). The CDR3 loop spans 12 amino acids. CDR1 and CDR2 from the germline V gene are MDHEN and SYDVKM. V was pared by 5 bases and J by 6 bases, with 10 bases between. CDR3 in DNA: TGTGCCAGCAGTCCGGGGGATTCTGAAGCTTTCTTT. The encoded protein is CASSPGDSEAFF.

This clonotype was picked up many times. The chain is built from TRBV2 and TRBJ2-4; TRBD1 agrees at 9 bases. Trimming cost V 6 bases and J 8 bases; bases outside gene matches: 8. The CDR3 loop spans 14 amino acids. Germline V lookup: CDR1 SNHLY, CDR2 FYNNEI. For the CDR3, the DNA is TGTGCCAGCAGCTACACAGGGGGCATGGACATTCAGTACTTC. The encoded protein is CASSYTGGMDIQYF.

This sequence joins TRBV24-1 and TRBJ2-3; D may be TRBD1 (6 bases). This CDR3 is built from 13 residues. V lost 3 bases, J lost 9 bases, and 12 bases lay in between. Germline V lookup: CDR1 KGHDR, CDR2 SFDVKD. The CDR3 spells CATSDPTGKTQYF. The CDR3 nucleotides read TGTGCCACCAGTGATCCTACAGGGAAGACGCAGTATTTT.

This clonotype was observed a handful of times. The chain has TRBV3-1 and TRBJ1-6; D unclear. Trimming pared 1 base from V and 9 bases from J, leaving 7 bases between. The CDR3 runs 13 residues. Germline V gives CDR1 LGHDT, CDR2 YNNKEL (reference sequence). In DNA, the CDR3 is TGTGCCAGCAGCCAAGTAGGCGCTTCACCCCTCCACTTT. Amino acid sequence: CASSQVGASPLHF.

This clonotype was detected a few times. Here the CDR3 reads CASSLAGVGEKLFF. Written as DNA, the CDR3 is TGTGCCAGCAGCTTAGCCGGAGTAGGTGAAAAACTGTTTTTT. J is TRBJ1-4 and V is TRBV7-2; D gene uncertain. With 0 bases removed from V and 7 bases from J, the gap between germline ends came to 9 bases. This CDR3 is built from 14 residues. Per the germline V gene, CDR1 is SGHTA and CDR2 is FQGNSA.

This clonotype was picked up a small number of times. V usage is TRBV4-1 and J usage is TRBJ2-5; D might be TRBD1 (6 bases). Germline assignment: CDR1 MGHRA and CDR2 YSYEKL. The V and J ends lost 0 bases and 5 bases respectively, with 13 bases between them. CDR3 length: 15 amino acids. The CDR3 loop is CASSQEGATRETQYF. The CDR3 nucleotides are TGCGCCAGCAGCCAAGAGGGGGCGACCCGGGAGACCCAGTACTTC.

There are a few counts of this clonotype. The chain is built from TRBV5-4 and TRBJ2-1; D possibly uses TRBD1 or TRBD2 (5 bases each). The ends were cut back, 5 bases at V and 4 bases at J, with 16 bases in the middle. The CDR3 consists of 15 residues. Germline V gene data show CDR1 as SGHNT and CDR2 as YYREEE (reference sequence). The DNA of the CDR3 is TGTGCCAGCAGTCTGGGGGTAAGAGATTACAATGAGCAGTTCTTC. It specifies CASSLGVRDYNEQFF.

The V and J genes are TRBV20-1 and TRBJ2-1; D gene uncertain. Trimming shortened V by 3 bases and J by 5 bases, and 14 bases separated the two germline ends. Germline V gene sequence: CDR1 DFQATT, CDR2 SNEGSKA (reference sequence). The CDR3 is made up of 14 amino acids. The CDR3 reads CSASPLGQNNEQFF. CDR3 DNA sequence: TGCAGTGCTAGTCCTCTAGGTCAGAACAATGAGCAGTTCTTC.

This chain uses TRBV7-9 with TRBJ1-2; no clear D gene. Germline-derived CDR1 and CDR2 are SEHNR and FQNEAQ (reference sequence). The V gene lost 1 base and the J gene lost 4 bases, with 7 bases spanning the gap. The CDR3 spans 13 residues. As DNA, the CDR3 is TGTGCCAGCAGCTTAGGTTCGATCTATGGCTACACCTTC. Its translation is CASSLGSIYGYTF.

This chain links TRBV7-3 with TRBJ2-5, with D hard to call. Germline V lookup: CDR1 SGHTA, CDR2 FQGTGA. The CDR3 length is 13 residues. V shed 0 bases and J shed 4 bases, with 6 bases lying between them. CDR3 sequence (DNA): TGTGCCAGCAGCTTAACCGCCGTAGAGACCCAGTACTTC. Encoded protein: CASSLTAVETQYF.

The V gene is TRBV20-1, the J gene TRBJ2-1; D may correspond to TRBD1 or TRBD2 (5 bases each). The CDR3 is 15 amino acids. Germline V gene lookup returns CDR1 DFQATT and CDR2 SNEGSKA (reference sequence). Trimming took 3 bases from V and 9 from J, leaving 21 bases between them. The CDR3, as DNA: TGCAGTGCTAGGATTAGAAAGGGACCCACGTCTGAGCAGTTCTTC. This sequence encodes CSARIRKGPTSEQFF.

Ten or more counts support this clonotype. The rearrangement uses TRBV9 and TRBJ2-2; 9 bases agree with TRBD2. The germline CDR1 and CDR2 sequences are SGDLS and YYNGEE. This CDR3 comprises 17 residues. Trimming took 4 bases from V and 5 from J; bases not matched to a gene: 12. The CDR3 protein is CASSSRGGLAGTGELFF. In DNA form, the CDR3 reads TGTGCCAGCAGCTCCAGGGGGGGGCTAGCGGGGACCGGGGAGCTGTTTTTT.

This clonotype was seen a handful of times. J is TRBJ1-4 and V is TRBV11-2; no reliable D call. CDR3 length equals 14 residues. Trimming removed 1 base at V and 7 bases at J, with 10 bases between. Germline values: CDR1 SGHAT, CDR2 FQNNGV. This CDR3 reads CASSLAGLGEKLFF. The CDR3, as DNA: TGTGCCAGCAGCTTAGCTGGGTTAGGTGAAAAACTGTTTTTT.

This clonotype has a handful of counts. V is TRBV11-2 and J is TRBJ1-1; no clear D gene. Germline V gives CDR1 SGHAT, CDR2 FQNNGV. CDR3 length: 14 residues. V lost 1 base and J lost 4, with 10 bases in between. In nucleotides, the CDR3 is TGTGCCAGCAGCTTAGGATGGGTTCGCACTGAAGCTTTCTTT. This encodes CASSLGWVRTEAFF.

The rearrangement links TRBV3-1 to TRBJ2-3, with a weak D call TRBD1 (6 bases). This CDR3 region has 15 residues. Trimming removed 6 bases at V and 5 bases at J, with 18 bases between. The V gene's germline CDR1 is LGHDT and CDR2 YNNKEL (reference sequence). CDR3 nucleotide sequence: TGTGCCAGCAGAAAACAGGGTTGGGAAGGAGATACGCAGTATTTT. Its protein product is CASRKQGWEGDTQYF.

The V gene is TRBV19, the J gene TRBJ2-5; 10 bases are shared with TRBD2. The CDR3 is 20 amino acids. The V segment lost 4 bases and the J segment 2 bases; nucleotides outside the gene matches: 19. Germline V gene data show CDR1 as LNHDA and CDR2 as SQIVND (reference sequence). CDR3 sequence (DNA): TGTGCCAGTAGTACGTTACTCTCCCTAGCGGGGGCCACAAGTCAAGAGACCCAGTACTTC. Residues: CASSTLLSLAGATSQETQYF.